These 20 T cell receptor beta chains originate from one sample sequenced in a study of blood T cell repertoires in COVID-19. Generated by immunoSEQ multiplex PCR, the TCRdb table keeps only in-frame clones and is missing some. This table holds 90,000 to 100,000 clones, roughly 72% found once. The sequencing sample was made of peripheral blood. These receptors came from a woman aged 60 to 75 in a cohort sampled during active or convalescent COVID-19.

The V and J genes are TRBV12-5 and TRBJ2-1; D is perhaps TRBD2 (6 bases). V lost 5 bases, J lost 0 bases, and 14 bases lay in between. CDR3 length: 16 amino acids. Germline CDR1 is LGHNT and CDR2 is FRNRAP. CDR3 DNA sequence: TGTGCTAGTGGTCAAGGGCCCGGGGGCTCCTACAATGAGCAGTTCTTC. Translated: CASGQGPGGSYNEQFF.

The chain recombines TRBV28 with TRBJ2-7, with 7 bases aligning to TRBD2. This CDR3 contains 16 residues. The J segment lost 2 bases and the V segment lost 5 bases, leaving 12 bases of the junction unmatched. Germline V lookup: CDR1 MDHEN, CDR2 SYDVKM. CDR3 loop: CASSAPGAGPPYEQYF. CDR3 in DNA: TGTGCCAGCAGTGCCCCGGGAGCGGGGCCACCCTACGAGCAGTACTTC.

The CDR3 protein is CASSSRVSTDTQYF. The CDR3 region has the DNA TGTGCCAGCAGTTCACGGGTTAGCACAGATACGCAGTATTTT. V and J are TRBV6-5 and TRBJ2-3; D gene unclear. Germline CDR1 MNHEY, CDR2 SVGAGI. V shed 4 bases and J shed 0 bases, with 8 bases lying between them. This CDR3 is built from 14 residues.

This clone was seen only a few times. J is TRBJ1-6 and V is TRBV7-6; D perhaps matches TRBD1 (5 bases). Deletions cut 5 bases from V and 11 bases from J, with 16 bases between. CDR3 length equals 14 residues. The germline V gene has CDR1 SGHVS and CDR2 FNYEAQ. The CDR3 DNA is TGTGCCAGCAGCATGAGACAGAAGGGGACACCCCTCCACTTT. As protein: CASSMRQKGTPLHF. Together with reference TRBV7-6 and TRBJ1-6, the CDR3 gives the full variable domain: GAGVSQSPRYKVTKRGQDVALRCDPISGHVSLYWYRQALGQGPEFLTYFNYEAQQDKSGLPNDRFSAERPEGSISTLTIQRTEQRDSAMYRCASSMRQKGTPLHFGNGTRLTVT.

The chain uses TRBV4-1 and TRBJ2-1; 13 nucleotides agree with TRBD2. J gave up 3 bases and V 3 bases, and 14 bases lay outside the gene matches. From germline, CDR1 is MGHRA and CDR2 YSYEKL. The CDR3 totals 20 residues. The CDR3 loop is CASSQREGGLAGPLYNEQFF. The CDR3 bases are TGCGCCAGCAGCCAGCGCGAAGGGGGACTAGCGGGGCCACTCTACAATGAGCAGTTCTTC.

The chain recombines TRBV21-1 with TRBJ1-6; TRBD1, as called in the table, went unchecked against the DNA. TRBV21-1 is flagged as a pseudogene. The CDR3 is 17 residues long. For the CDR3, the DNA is TGTGCCAGCAGCAAAGCGCCCGGGACAGACTCTAATTCACCCCTCCACTTT. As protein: CASSKAPGTDSNSPLHF.

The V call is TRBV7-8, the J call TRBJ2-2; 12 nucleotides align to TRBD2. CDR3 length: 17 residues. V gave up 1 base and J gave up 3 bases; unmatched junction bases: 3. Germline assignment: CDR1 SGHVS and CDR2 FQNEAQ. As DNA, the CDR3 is TGTGCCAGCAGCTTAGTACTAGCGGGGGGACACACCGGGGAGCTGTTTTTT. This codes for CASSLVLAGGHTGELFF.

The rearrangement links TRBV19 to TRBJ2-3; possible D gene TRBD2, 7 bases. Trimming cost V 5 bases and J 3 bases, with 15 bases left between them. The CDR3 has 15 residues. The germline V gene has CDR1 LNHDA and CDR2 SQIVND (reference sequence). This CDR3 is CASSGFGGPTDTQYF. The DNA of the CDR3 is TGTGCCAGTAGTGGGTTCGGGGGGCCGACAGATACGCAGTATTTT.

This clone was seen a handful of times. This chain's CDR3 is CASSIGLAGNECFF. DNA for the CDR3: TGTGCCAGTAGTATCGGACTAGCGGGTAACGAATGTTTCTTC. The chain joins TRBV19 to TRBJ2-1; TRBD2 matches 11 bases. CDR1 is LNHDA and CDR2 is SQIVND in the germline V gene (reference sequence). The V segment lost 3 bases and the J segment 16 bases; nucleotides outside the gene matches: 11. CDR3 length: 14 residues.

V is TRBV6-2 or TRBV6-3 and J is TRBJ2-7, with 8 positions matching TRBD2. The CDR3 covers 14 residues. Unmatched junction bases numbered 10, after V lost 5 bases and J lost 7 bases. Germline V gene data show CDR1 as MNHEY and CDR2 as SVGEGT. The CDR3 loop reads CASSQLAVVGEQYF. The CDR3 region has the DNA TGTGCCAGCAGTCAACTAGCGGTGGTGGGAGAGCAGTACTTC.

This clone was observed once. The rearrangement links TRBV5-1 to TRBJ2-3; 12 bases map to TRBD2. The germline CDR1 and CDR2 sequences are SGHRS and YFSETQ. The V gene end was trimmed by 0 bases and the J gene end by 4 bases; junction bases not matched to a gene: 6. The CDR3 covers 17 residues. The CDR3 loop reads CASSLAASGGAADTQYF. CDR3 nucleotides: TGCGCCAGCAGCTTGGCCGCTAGCGGGGGGGCGGCAGATACGCAGTATTTT.

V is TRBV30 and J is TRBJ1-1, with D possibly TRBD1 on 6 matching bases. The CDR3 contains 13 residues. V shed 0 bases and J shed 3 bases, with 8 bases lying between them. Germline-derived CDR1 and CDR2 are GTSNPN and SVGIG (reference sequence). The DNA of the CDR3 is TGTGCCTGGAGTGTATCAGGGGACACTGAAGCTTTCTTT. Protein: CAWSVSGDTEAFF.

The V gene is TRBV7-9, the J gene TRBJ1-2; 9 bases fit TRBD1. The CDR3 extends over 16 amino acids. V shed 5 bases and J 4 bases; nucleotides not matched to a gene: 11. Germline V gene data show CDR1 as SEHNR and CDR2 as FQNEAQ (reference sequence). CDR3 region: CASSNAGTGSLYGYTF. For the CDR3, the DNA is TGTGCCAGCAGCAACGCCGGGACAGGGTCCCTCTATGGCTACACCTTC.

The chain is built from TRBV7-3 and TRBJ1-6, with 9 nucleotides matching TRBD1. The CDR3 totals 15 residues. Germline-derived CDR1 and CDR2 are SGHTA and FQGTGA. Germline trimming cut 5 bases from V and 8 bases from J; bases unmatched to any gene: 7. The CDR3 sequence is CASSLGQGWDSPLHF. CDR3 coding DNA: TGTGCCAGCAGCCTAGGACAGGGGTGGGATTCACCCCTCCACTTT.

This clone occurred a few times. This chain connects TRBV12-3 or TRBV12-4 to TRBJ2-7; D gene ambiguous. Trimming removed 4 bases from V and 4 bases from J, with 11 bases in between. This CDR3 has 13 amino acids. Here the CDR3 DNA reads TGTGCCAGCAGTTCCACGATGCGATACGAGCAGTACTTC. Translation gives CASSSTMRYEQYF.

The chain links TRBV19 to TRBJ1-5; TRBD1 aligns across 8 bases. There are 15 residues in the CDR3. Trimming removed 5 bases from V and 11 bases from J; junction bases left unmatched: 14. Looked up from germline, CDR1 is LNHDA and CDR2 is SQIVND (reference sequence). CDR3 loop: CASSFTSQGGTTQHF. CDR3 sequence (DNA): TGTGCCAGTAGTTTCACCTCACAGGGGGGGACGACCCAGCATTTT.

The CDR3 DNA is TGTGCCAGCAGCTTAGAAACGCGGTTCTACGAGCAGTACTTC. Protein sequence: CASSLETRFYEQYF. The chain combines TRBV7-2 with TRBJ2-7; D gene unclear. Between the trimmed V and J ends, which lost 1 base and 3 bases, there was a span of 10 bases. CDR1 SGHTA and CDR2 FQGNSA come from the germline V gene. The CDR3 runs to 14 residues.

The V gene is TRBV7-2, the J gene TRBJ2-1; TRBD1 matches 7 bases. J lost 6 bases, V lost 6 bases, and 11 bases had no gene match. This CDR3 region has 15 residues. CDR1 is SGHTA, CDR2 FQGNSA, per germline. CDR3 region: CASRLGQNKVNEQFF. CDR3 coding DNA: TGTGCCAGCAGGTTGGGACAGAACAAAGTCAATGAGCAGTTCTTC.

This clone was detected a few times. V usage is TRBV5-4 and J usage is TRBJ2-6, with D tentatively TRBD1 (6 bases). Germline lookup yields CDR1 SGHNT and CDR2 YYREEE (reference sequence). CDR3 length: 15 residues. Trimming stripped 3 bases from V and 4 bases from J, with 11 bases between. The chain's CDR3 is CASSYRASGANVLTF. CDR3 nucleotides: TGTGCCAGCAGCTACAGGGCTTCGGGGGCCAACGTCCTGACTTTC.

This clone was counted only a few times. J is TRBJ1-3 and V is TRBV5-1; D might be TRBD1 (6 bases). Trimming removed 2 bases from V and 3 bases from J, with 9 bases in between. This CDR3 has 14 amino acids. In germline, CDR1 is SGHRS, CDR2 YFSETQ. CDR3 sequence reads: CASSFDRSGNTIYF. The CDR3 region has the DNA TGCGCCAGCAGCTTCGACAGGAGTGGAAACACCATATATTTT.